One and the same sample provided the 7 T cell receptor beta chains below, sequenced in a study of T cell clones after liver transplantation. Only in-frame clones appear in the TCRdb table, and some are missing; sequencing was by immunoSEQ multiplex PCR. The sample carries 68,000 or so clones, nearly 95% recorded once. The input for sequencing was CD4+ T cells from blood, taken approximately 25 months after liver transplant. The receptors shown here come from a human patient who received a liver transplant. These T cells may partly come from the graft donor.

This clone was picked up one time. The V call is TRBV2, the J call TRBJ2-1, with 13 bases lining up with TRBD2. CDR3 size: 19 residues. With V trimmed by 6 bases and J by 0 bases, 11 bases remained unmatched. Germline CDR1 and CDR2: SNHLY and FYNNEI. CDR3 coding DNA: TGTGCCAGCAGGGAACTAGCGGGAGGGCCTCGAAGCTCCTACAATGAGCAGTTCTTC. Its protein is CASRELAGGPRSSYNEQFF.

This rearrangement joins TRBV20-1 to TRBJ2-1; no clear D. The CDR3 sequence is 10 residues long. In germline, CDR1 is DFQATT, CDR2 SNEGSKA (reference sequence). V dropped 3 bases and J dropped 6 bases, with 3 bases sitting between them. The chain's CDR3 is CSARINEQFF. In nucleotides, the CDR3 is TGCAGTGCTAGGATCAATGAGCAGTTCTTC.

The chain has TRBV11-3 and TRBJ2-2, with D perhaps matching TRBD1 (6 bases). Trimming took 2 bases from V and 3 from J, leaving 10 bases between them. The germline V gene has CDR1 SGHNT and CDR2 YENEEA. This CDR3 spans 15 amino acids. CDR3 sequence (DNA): TGTGCCAGCAGCTTAATAGCAGGGGACACCGGGGAGCTGTTTTTT. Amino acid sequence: CASSLIAGDTGELFF.

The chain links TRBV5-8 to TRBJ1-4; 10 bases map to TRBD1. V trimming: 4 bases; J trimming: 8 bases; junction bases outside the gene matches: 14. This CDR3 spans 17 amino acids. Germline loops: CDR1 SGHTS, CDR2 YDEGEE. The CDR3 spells CASSAGTGDGGREKLFF. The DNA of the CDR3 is TGTGCCAGCAGCGCCGGGACAGGGGACGGTGGACGCGAAAAACTGTTTTTT.

The CDR3, as DNA: TGTGCCATCAGAAGTTCTAGCGGGAGTTCCTACGAGCAGTACTTC. Its translation: CAIRSSSGSSYEQYF. The rearrangement uses TRBV10-3 and TRBJ2-7; TRBD2 aligns across 10 bases. The CDR3 is 15 residues long. Germline lookup yields CDR1 ENHRY and CDR2 SYGVKD. The junction had 6 bases not matched to a gene; V was cut back by 6 bases and J by 1 base.

Here the CDR3 reads CASSYSNTIYF. The CDR3 nucleotides read TGTGCCAGCAGTTACTCTAACACCATATATTTT. The chain uses TRBV6-5 and TRBJ1-3; D is ambiguous. The ends were cut back, 0 bases at V and 7 bases at J, with 1 base in the middle. This CDR3 has 11 residues. Germline values: CDR1 MNHEY, CDR2 SVGAGI.

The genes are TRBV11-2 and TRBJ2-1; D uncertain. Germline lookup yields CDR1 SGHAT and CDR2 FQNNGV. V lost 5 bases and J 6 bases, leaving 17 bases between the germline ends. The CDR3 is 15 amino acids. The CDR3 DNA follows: TGTGCCAGCAGCGGTTCTGCGAGTGTAGGCAATGAGCAGTTCTTC. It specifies CASSGSASVGNEQFF.